What follows are 24 T cell receptor beta chains derived from one specimen sequenced in a study of T cell repertoires in cytomegalovirus infection. For these receptors, no antigen is known. TCRdb itself ran the reads through MiXCR, one entry per CDR3 protein. The data show some 220,000 distinct CDR3 sequences, roughly two fifths seen once. The source material was CD8+ T cells from cultured PBMCs, sampled from culture after CMV antigen stimulation. Receptors were obtained from a human donor in good health (CMV status not recorded). Some clones in this sample may be carry-over from other donors' samples.

This clonotype appeared a few times. V is TRBV7-9 and J is TRBJ1-2; no clear D. This CDR3 has 13 amino acids. Germline assignment: CDR1 SEHNR and CDR2 FQNEAQ (reference sequence). CDR3 nucleotides: TGTGCTCCTGGAGGGTCCTCGGTGGATGGCTACACCTTC. Residues: CAPGGSSVDGYTF.

Details on this clonotype: The junction departs from the called germline gene at one end, perhaps through a read error. This chain links TRBV11-3 with TRBJ2-1, with 7 positions matching TRBD1. Germline V gene lookup returns CDR1 SGHNT and CDR2 YENEEA. There are 14 residues in the CDR3. The CDR3 coding sequence is TGTGCCAGCAGCTCACAGGGGACCTACAATGAGCAGTGCTTC. Translation: CASSSQGTYNEQCF.

This clonotype appeared many times. As DNA, the CDR3 is TGTGCCAGCAGCTTAGCGGTGAATGAGCAGTTCTTC. Residues: CASSLAVNEQFF. The chain recombines TRBV7-8 with TRBJ2-1; D gene uncertain. Between the trimmed V and J ends, which lost 0 bases and 7 bases, there was a span of 4 bases. The V gene's germline CDR1 is SGHVS and CDR2 FQNEAQ. This CDR3 has 12 amino acids.

The rearrangement uses TRBV2 and TRBJ2-6; D is unresolved. The V gene lost 10 bases and the J gene lost 0 bases, with 7 bases spanning the gap. The CDR3 runs to 13 residues. CDR1 is SNHLY, CDR2 FYNNEI, per germline. CDR3 nucleotides: TGTGCCATTCTAAGCTCTGGGGCCAACGTCCTGACTTTC. Residues: CAILSSGANVLTF.

V gene TRBV24-1 combines with J gene TRBJ2-2; maybe TRBD1 (5 bases). Between the trimmed V and J ends, which lost 0 bases and 2 bases, there was a span of 6 bases. The V gene's germline CDR1 is KGHDR and CDR2 SFDVKD. The CDR3 is 15 residues long. CDR3: CATSDLWTNTGELFF. In nucleotides, the CDR3 is TGTGCCACCAGTGATTTGTGGACAAACACCGGGGAGCTGTTTTTT.

This clonotype was seen more than once but under ten times. The chain is built from TRBV5-5 and TRBJ1-1; D not certain. Between the trimmed V and J ends, which lost 4 bases and 4 bases, there was a span of 17 bases. The CDR3 is made up of 15 amino acids. Germline loops: CDR1 SGHKS, CDR2 YYEKEE (reference sequence). As DNA, the CDR3 is TGTGCCAGCAGCCCGACGAAAGGGTGGAGCACTGAAGCTTTCTTT. It codes for CASSPTKGWSTEAFF.

The genes are TRBV7-9 and TRBJ2-2, with D tentatively TRBD1 (6 bases). CDR3 length: 13 amino acids. Trimming removed 5 bases from V and 9 bases from J, with 13 bases in between. Looked up from germline, CDR1 is SEHNR and CDR2 is FQNEAQ (reference sequence). CDR3: CASSPDSRRELFF. CDR3 DNA sequence: TGTGCCAGCAGCCCGGACAGCCGCCGGGAGCTGTTTTTT.

The rearrangement uses TRBV20-1 and TRBJ2-1, with TRBD1 identical over 8 bases. The germline V gene encodes CDR1 DFQATT and CDR2 SNEGSKA (reference sequence). CDR3 length: 15 residues. V lost 0 bases, J lost 6 bases, and 7 bases stayed unmatched. The CDR3 nucleotides are TGCAGTGCTAGAGATCCGGGACAGGACCCCAATGAGCAGTTCTTC. Protein product: CSARDPGQDPNEQFF.

This clonotype showed up just a few times. The chain employs TRBV28 and TRBJ1-1, with 7 bases identical to TRBD1. V gave up 7 bases and J gave up 3 bases; unmatched junction bases: 20. CDR3 length: 18 residues. Germline V CDR1 and CDR2: MDHEN, SYDVKM. The CDR3 region has the DNA TGTGCCAGCACCCGTAGAAATCTAGGACAGGCCGACTACACTGAAGCTTTCTTT. It codes for CASTRRNLGQADYTEAFF. Looking up the rest from reference TRBV28 and TRBJ1-1 gives the full variable domain: DVKVTQSSRYLVKRTGEKVFLECVQDMDHENMFWYRQDPGLGLRLIYFSYDVKMKEKGDIPEGYSVSREKKERFSLILESASTNQTSMYLCASTRRNLGQADYTEAFFGQGTRLTVV.

The V gene is TRBV7-3, the J gene TRBJ2-2, with a weak D call TRBD2 (5 bases). V was pared by 3 bases and J by 1 base, with 9 bases between. Germline V gene lookup returns CDR1 SGHTA and CDR2 FQGTGA. This CDR3 is built from 15 residues. CDR3 region: CASSFGGQNTGELFF. The CDR3 DNA reads as TGTGCCAGCAGCTTCGGCGGGCAGAACACCGGGGAGCTGTTTTTT. Using reference TRBV7-3 and TRBJ2-2 for the parts outside the CDR3, the full variable domain is GAGVSQTPSNKVTEKGKYVELRCDPISGHTALYWYRQSLGQGPEFLIYFQGTGAADDSGLPNDRFFAVRPEGSVSTLKIQRTERGDSAVYLCASSFGGQNTGELFFGEGSRLTVL.

This rearrangement joins TRBV27 to TRBJ2-2; TRBD2 aligns across 7 bases. Trimming cost V 3 bases and J 6 bases; bases outside gene matches: 4. The CDR3 is 14 amino acids. Germline CDR1 is MNHEY and CDR2 is SMNVEV (reference sequence). CDR3 DNA: TGTGCCAGCAGTTTGGTGGGAGGGCCCGGGGAGCTGTTTTTT. Encoded protein: CASSLVGGPGELFF.

The gene calls are TRBV27 and TRBJ2-7; 7 positions agree with TRBD1. The CDR3 runs 16 residues. Trimming took 5 bases from V and 0 from J; bases not matched to a gene: 10. The germline gives CDR1 MNHEY, CDR2 SMNVEV (reference sequence). CDR3 amino acids: CASSPSAGDSSYEQYF. CDR3 nucleotides: TGTGCCAGCAGTCCGTCCGCCGGGGACAGCTCCTACGAGCAGTACTTC.

This clonotype has just a few counts. The J gene is TRBJ1-5, the V gene TRBV10-3; 8 nucleotides agree with TRBD1. Germline values: CDR1 ENHRY, CDR2 SYGVKD. With V trimmed by 0 bases and J by 4 bases, 2 bases remained unmatched. The CDR3 covers 15 residues. Here the CDR3 reads CAISESDRGNQPQHF. For the CDR3, the DNA is TGTGCCATCAGTGAGTCTGACAGGGGTAATCAGCCCCAGCATTTT.

This chain connects TRBV7-9 to TRBJ2-4; 10 bases match TRBD2. This CDR3 comprises 19 residues. Trimming at V came to 1 base and at J to 5 bases, leaving 14 bases not matched to a gene. The germline V gene encodes CDR1 SEHNR and CDR2 FQNEAQ (reference sequence). CDR3 sequence: CASSLGTPTSGNRENIQYF. The CDR3 DNA follows: TGTGCCAGCAGCTTAGGGACACCTACTAGCGGGAACCGCGAAAACATTCAGTACTTC.

J is TRBJ2-1 and V is TRBV27; 8 nucleotides align to TRBD1. J was trimmed by 6 bases and V by 8 bases; bases with no gene match: 6. CDR3 length: 13 amino acids. Germline CDR1 MNHEY, CDR2 SMNVEV (reference sequence). For the CDR3, the DNA is TGTGCCAGCGGAAGAGACAGGGGCAATGAGCAGTTCTTC. It translates to CASGRDRGNEQFF.

The rearrangement links TRBV2 to TRBJ2-7; the D call may be TRBD1 or TRBD2 (5 bases each). Germline V lookup: CDR1 SNHLY, CDR2 FYNNEI. There are 15 residues in the CDR3. V lost 6 bases and J 2 bases, leaving 17 bases between the germline ends. DNA of the CDR3: TGTGCCAGCAGCTTGACACCAGAGGGGACCTACGAGCAGTACTTC. This gives the protein CASSLTPEGTYEQYF.

The V call is TRBV27, the J call TRBJ2-7; 8 bases line up with TRBD1. CDR1 and CDR2 (germline): MNHEY, SMNVEV (reference sequence). The CDR3 loop spans 14 amino acids. V lost 6 bases and J lost 2; bases outside the gene matches: 6. CDR3 loop: CASSGQGRPYEQYF. DNA of the CDR3: TGTGCCAGCAGCGGACAGGGACGACCCTACGAGCAGTACTTC.

In its sample, this clonotype was seen a few times. The chain carries TRBV20-1 and TRBJ2-1; D call uncertain. This CDR3 is built from 12 residues. Germline V CDR1 and CDR2: DFQATT, SNEGSKA (reference sequence). Trimming removed 4 bases at V and 9 bases at J, with 13 bases between. CDR3 nucleotides: TGCAGTGCTAAGGACCTCGTGGGTGAGCAGTTCTTC. Its protein is CSAKDLVGEQFF.

This clonotype was seen only a few times. The CDR3 reads CASSSEPMASGLYNEQFF. The DNA of the CDR3 is TGTGCCAGCAGTTCTGAACCCATGGCTAGCGGGCTGTACAATGAGCAGTTCTTC. The chain uses TRBV6-1 and TRBJ2-1, with 8 bases that match TRBD2. CDR1 and CDR2 from the germline V gene are MNHNS and SASEGT. V shed 5 bases and J 4 bases; nucleotides not matched to a gene: 16. The CDR3 runs 18 residues.

The rearrangement joins TRBV20-1 to TRBJ1-3, with D uncertain. Germline CDR1 and CDR2: DFQATT and SNEGSKA (reference sequence). V lost 6 bases to trimming and J lost 0 bases, with 15 bases between them. The CDR3 is 15 amino acids. Here the CDR3 reads CSARSLEGSGNTIYF. Written as DNA, the CDR3 is TGCAGTGCCCGATCGTTGGAGGGCTCTGGAAACACCATATATTTT.

In this sample, this clonotype turned up a few times. The chain uses TRBV7-9 and TRBJ1-1, with 9 bases lining up with TRBD1. V shed 5 bases and J 4 bases; nucleotides not matched to a gene: 8. Looked up from germline, CDR1 is SEHNR and CDR2 is FQNEAQ (reference sequence). This CDR3 region has 15 residues. CDR3 sequence (DNA): TGTGCCAGCAGCCCAGGGACAGGGAGGATCACTGAAGCTTTCTTT. Translation gives CASSPGTGRITEAFF.

This clonotype has just a few counts. The chain combines TRBV20-1 with TRBJ1-1; D is ambiguous. This CDR3 spans 15 amino acids. From germline, CDR1 is DFQATT and CDR2 SNEGSKA (reference sequence). The V and J ends lost 4 bases and 2 bases respectively, with 17 bases between them. The DNA of the CDR3 is TGCAGTGCTATAGGAGGTCAACGTCATAACACTGAAGCTTTCTTT. As protein: CSAIGGQRHNTEAFF.

This clonotype came up a few times. V usage is TRBV27 and J usage is TRBJ2-1; 13 bases fit TRBD2. This CDR3 comprises 17 residues. Germline V gives CDR1 MNHEY, CDR2 SMNVEV (reference sequence). The V gene end was trimmed by 6 bases and the J gene end by 4 bases; junction bases not matched to a gene: 9. This CDR3 reads CASSFRLTSGRYNEQFF. Written as DNA, the CDR3 is TGTGCCAGCAGCTTTCGATTGACTAGCGGGAGGTACAATGAGCAGTTCTTC.

This clonotype was recorded a few times. This chain links TRBV27 with TRBJ2-3; D is undetermined. Germline values: CDR1 MNHEY, CDR2 SMNVEV (reference sequence). The length of the CDR3 is 15 residues. The V and J ends lost 5 bases and 6 bases respectively, with 18 bases between them. This CDR3 reads CASSPFFTDGDTQYF. The CDR3 nucleotides read TGTGCCAGCAGTCCCTTCTTCACGGATGGGGATACGCAGTATTTT.